This entry is about one T cell receptor (beta chain). Its antigen is as yet unknown. This entry is derived from a study of T cell responses to AZD1222 COVID-19 vaccine. Study-level points and caveats: No repertoire was sampled before or during the peak T cell response, only after it. Following two doses of AZD1222, Spike-specific TCR breadth and depth rose. Baseline seropositivity occurred in only 5 to 7 AZD1222 recipients. Nearly half of unique spike-specific TCRs reportedly avoided B.1.351 and B.1.1.7 mutated regions.

Assay used: immunoSEQ multiplex PCR; TCRdb lists only in-frame clones, some missing. The sample has approximately 200,000 clones; 80% to 95% are singletons. This sample comprised peripheral blood, obtained 28 days after the second AZD1222 dose. The sequence was collected from an adult who received the AZD1222 COVID-19 vaccine.

CDR3 nucleotide sequence: TGTGCCAGCAACTCCCCCGGCCACCAGCCCCAGCATTTT. Translated: CASNSPGHQPQHF. V gene TRBV28 combines with J gene TRBJ1-5; D not resolved. This CDR3 has 13 amino acids. The V end was cut by 7 bases, the J end by 7 bases, with 14 bases between. The V gene's germline CDR1 is MDHEN and CDR2 SYDVKM.